The T cell receptor (beta chain) described here comes from a study of blood T cell repertoires in COVID-19. Study in general: Sites across the United States, Italy and Spain contributed samples from acute and convalescent COVID-19.

The CDR3 sequence is 16 residues long. From germline, CDR1 is LGHDT and CDR2 YNNKEL (reference sequence). V shed 0 bases, J shed 6 bases, and the junction held 5 bases outside the gene matches. The method was immunoSEQ multiplex PCR; TCRdb's version includes in-frame clones alone and lacks a portion of them. This table holds roughly 72,000 clones, under 90% found once. This clonotype was obtained from a human donor in a cohort sampled during active COVID-19. The sequencing sample was made of peripheral blood. The rearrangement links TRBV3-1 (or the pseudogene TRBV3-2) to TRBJ2-1, with TRBD2 matching over 10 bases. The CDR3 sequence: CASSQEGLAASNEQFF. For the CDR3, the DNA is TGTGCCAGCAGCCAAGAAGGACTAGCGGCCAGCAATGAGCAGTTCTTC.